This T cell receptor beta chain appears in the sequencing data of a study of OX40 agonist ivuxolimab in advanced cancers. Exclusion of a patient followed from autoimmune disease history or systemic immunosuppression. At baseline, cycle 4 day 1, and cycle 7 day 1, blood was sampled. This table comes from immunoSEQ multiplex PCR, and its TCRdb copy is limited to in-frame clones, with some not included. The sample carries 30,000 to 35,000 clones, roughly 82% recorded once. CDR1 is SEHNR, CDR2 FQNEAQ, per germline (reference sequence). The CDR3 length is 13 residues. V was cut by 3 bases and J by 4 bases, with 9 bases left in between.

The source material was CD4+ or CD8+ T cells sorted from blood, sampled in a trial of the OX40 agonist ivuxolimab. The origin of this receptor is an adult with an advanced solid tumor such as melanoma, head and neck, liver or kidney cancer. This sequence joins TRBV7-9 and TRBJ1-1, with a tentative D call TRBD1 (5 bases). CDR3: CASSLPGTTEAFF. The CDR3, as DNA: TGTGCCAGCAGCTTGCCAGGGACCACTGAAGCTTTCTTT.